A single sample gave rise to the 12 T cell receptor beta chains below, sequenced in a study of blood T cells in healthy people across ages. The second PCR ran roughly 6 to 12 cycles with a sample-barcoded 5' primer and J-beta primers. In TCRdb, the 5' RACE reads were re-called with MiXCR into one record per CDR3 protein. The sample yields around 710,000 distinct CDR3 sequences, roughly 45% seen once. Material: blood. Receptors originate from a woman in her sixties in good health.

With respect to this clonotype: Sequence at one end of the junction differs from germline and may be a read error. This chain joins TRBV12-3 or TRBV12-4 and TRBJ2-1; the D gene is possibly TRBD1 (5 bases). The CDR3 covers 14 residues. The CDR3 reads CASRLDRLGNEQFF. In DNA form, the CDR3 reads TGTGCCAGCAGGTTAGACAGACTTGGGAATGAGCAGTTCTTC.

This chain joins TRBV7-2 and TRBJ2-3, with D hard to call. CDR1 SGHTA and CDR2 FQGNSA come from the germline V gene. There are 14 residues in the CDR3. With 6 bases removed from V and 4 bases from J, the gap between germline ends came to 14 bases. The chain's CDR3 is CASSPPPLPDTQYF. The DNA for the CDR3 is TGTGCCAGCAGTCCCCCCCCTCTCCCAGATACGCAGTATTTT.

In its sample, this clonotype was seen once. Sequence at one end of the junction differs from germline and may be a read error. The chain is built from TRBV10-3 and TRBJ2-1; 7 bases are shared with TRBD2. The CDR3 contains 14 residues. The germline CDR1 and CDR2 sequences are ENHRY and SYGVKD. The CDR3 region is CATSESLTSLEQFF. The DNA of the CDR3 is TGTGCCACCAGTGAGTCCTTGACTAGCTTAGAGCAGTTCTTC.

The chain combines TRBV25-1 with TRBJ1-6; a possible D gene is TRBD1 (6 bases). V lost 4 bases to trimming and J lost 5 bases, with 18 bases between them. From germline, CDR1 is MGHDK and CDR2 SYGVNS. This CDR3 spans 17 amino acids. CDR3 region: CASSGAQGPIDNSPLHF. The CDR3 DNA reads TGTGCCAGCAGTGGGGCACAGGGCCCCATCGATAATTCACCCCTCCACTTT.

The sample holds a few counts of this clonotype. The genes are TRBV7-3 and TRBJ2-1; TRBD2 matches 8 bases. Germline trimming cut 5 bases from V and 4 bases from J; bases unmatched to any gene: 7. The length of the CDR3 is 15 residues. Germline V gene data show CDR1 as SGHTA and CDR2 as FQGTGA. CDR3 bases: TGTGCCAGCAGCCCTACTAGCGGACCTTACAATGAGCAGTTCTTC. Its protein product is CASSPTSGPYNEQFF.

This chain joins TRBV7-8 and TRBJ2-5, with 8 nucleotides matching TRBD2. The length of the CDR3 is 18 residues. Losses at the gene ends were 1 base for V and 3 bases for J; bases not matched to a gene: 13. Looked up from germline, CDR1 is SGHVS and CDR2 is FQNEAQ. The CDR3 sequence: CASSLVPGMAGGEETQYF. The CDR3 DNA sequence: TGTGCCAGCAGCTTAGTGCCCGGCATGGCGGGAGGAGAAGAGACCCAGTACTTC.

The chain is built from TRBV28 and TRBJ2-1; D possibly matches TRBD1 or TRBD2 (5 bases each). CDR3 length: 13 residues. V was cut by 4 bases and J by 6 bases, with 10 bases left in between. Germline CDR1 and CDR2: MDHEN and SYDVKM. The CDR3 here is CASSSGTPNEQFF. The CDR3 nucleotides are TGTGCCAGCAGTTCCGGGACCCCCAATGAGCAGTTCTTC. Drawing the rest from reference TRBV28 and TRBJ2-1, the complete variable domain is DVKVTQSSRYLVKRTGEKVFLECVQDMDHENMFWYRQDPGLGLRLIYFSYDVKMKEKGDIPEGYSVSREKKERFSLILESASTNQTSMYLCASSSGTPNEQFFGPGTRLTVL.

This chain joins TRBV20-1 and TRBJ2-7; 7 nucleotides match TRBD2. The DNA matches TRBJ2-5 better at its end, which makes the J call doubtful. This CDR3 spans 14 amino acids. In germline, CDR1 is DFQATT, CDR2 SNEGSKA (reference sequence). Written as DNA, the CDR3 is TGCAGTGCTAAAGATGGGGGGGTGAGGGAGACCCAGTACTTC. This codes for CSAKDGGVRETQYF.

This clonotype was counted at least ten times. This sequence joins TRBV5-1 and TRBJ2-1, with 12 bases identical to TRBD2. The J segment lost 7 bases and the V segment lost 3 bases, leaving 5 bases of the junction unmatched. The CDR3 is 15 amino acids. Germline V gene lookup returns CDR1 SGHRS and CDR2 YFSETQ. CDR3 sequence reads: CASSSTGTSGNEQFF. As DNA, the CDR3 is TGCGCCAGCAGCTCCACCGGGACTAGCGGGAATGAGCAGTTCTTC.

This clonotype was observed a few times. The chain is built from TRBV25-1 and TRBJ2-4; D may be TRBD1 (6 bases). The DNA end is a closer match to TRBJ2-7, so the J assignment may be wrong. Germline-derived CDR1 and CDR2 are MGHDK and SYGVNS. The CDR3 totals 15 residues. CDR3 sequence (DNA): TGTGCCAGCAGTGAGGGGTACAAGGGGGTCTACGAGCAGTACTTC. It codes for CASSEGYKGVYEQYF.

This clonotype was seen only a few times. The chain carries TRBV7-9 and TRBJ1-1, with 7 bases that match TRBD1. Germline V CDR1 and CDR2: SEHNR, FQNEAQ (reference sequence). The CDR3 is 19 residues long. V trimming: 1 base; J trimming: 2 bases; junction bases outside the gene matches: 16. CDR3 nucleotides: TGTGCCAGCAGCTTAGTCTGGTGGCAGGGGGATAGGGCTAACACTGAAGCTTTCTTT. Its translation is CASSLVWWQGDRANTEAFF.

V is TRBV27 and J is TRBJ2-5; 7 positions match TRBD1. V lost 5 bases to trimming and J lost 1 base; unmatched junction nucleotides: 13. The germline V gene has CDR1 MNHEY and CDR2 SMNVEV (reference sequence). CDR3 length: 17 amino acids. CDR3 in DNA: TGTGCCAGCAGTCCAATTCACAGGGGAGAGGGCCAAGAGACCCAGTACTTC. Residues: CASSPIHRGEGQETQYF.